The clone carrying this T cell receptor (beta chain) was seen repeatedly, ten times or more. Its specificity is unknown. This entry belongs to a study of human T cells and chemical hapten exposure. Germline assignment: CDR1 DFQATT and CDR2 SNEGSKA (reference sequence). The CDR3 extends over 18 amino acids. The ends were cut back, 6 bases at V and 7 bases at J, with 31 bases in the middle. Whole-study findings and limits: Healthy individuals' immune responses may differ from those of donors, who had alopecia. Expanded TCR counts at PT1 went up together with patch test score, a positive correlation. Relative to control repertoires, expanded TCRs gave rise to significantly more large CDR3 similarity clusters.

Specified time point: pre-sensitization, week 0. Treatment in this sample: therapeutic diphenylcyclopropenone sensitization with weekly scalp DPC. Library construction involved attaching unique molecular identifiers to individual cDNA molecules, which allowed quantitative, reproducible TCR counting. TCRdb redid the calling of the RACE reads with MiXCR, one entry per CDR3 protein. In the table there are 200,000 to 300,000 distinct CDR3 sequences, 7.5% to 10% of which are singletons. This chain joins TRBV20-1 and TRBJ2-4, with D maybe TRBD2 (8 bases). The sequencing here drew on whole blood, taken in connection with sensitization to the hapten diphenylcyclopropenone (DPC). This sequence originates from a woman aged 40 to 50 with alopecia areata. Some clones in this sample may be carry-over from other donors' samples. CDR3 residues: CSAPSAGGRSGGSNIQYF. The DNA for the CDR3 is TGCAGTGCCCCATCGGCAGGGGGGCGGTCGGGAGGGTCGAACATTCAGTACTTC.